A selection of T cell receptor beta chains follows, all from one sample in a study of blood T cell repertoires in COVID-19. Repertoires were generated with immunoSEQ multiplex PCR, while TCRdb's copy carries only in-frame clones and drops some. The top ten clones hold approximately 1.4% of a sample with about 260,000 clones, about 87% of them seen once. The sequenced material came from peripheral blood. Receptor source: a woman between 40 and 55 years old who had recovered from COVID-19. Both conserved end residues are part of each CDR3.

>TRBV6-1
CASSALGQRNTGELFF
>TRBV6-4
CASSVGQGLTGELFF
>TRBV19
CASRNRDVTTEAFF
>TRBV13
CASSMDRPSYEQYF
>TRBV6-5
CASSYRQGETQYF
>TRBV19
CASSIPRDYNEQFF
>TRBV19
CASSRGTGYEQYF
>TRBV29-1
CSGGRGDTGELFF
>TRBV6-1
CASSEAQATSGNTIYF
>TRBV5-1
CASSSTGSTDTQYF
>TRBV10-3
CAISEQRGNTEAFF
>TRBV5-6
CASSLHPGTGGSGNTIYF
>TRBV9
CASSVGLSSGNTIYF
>TRBV6-5
CASSYRGTGLNYGYTF
>TRBV30
CAWNGEGNTEAFF
>TRBV2
CASSAGGWGLATDTQYF
>TRBV13
CASSTRLAGFSFYTDTQYF
>TRBV7-9
CASSTGTGGRQYF
>TRBV7-2
CASSPYGTDTQYF
>TRBV7-6
CASSFRQGAPNEKLFF
>TRBV7-8
CASSAVNTGELFF
>TRBV5-6
CASSFGLGSNEKLFF